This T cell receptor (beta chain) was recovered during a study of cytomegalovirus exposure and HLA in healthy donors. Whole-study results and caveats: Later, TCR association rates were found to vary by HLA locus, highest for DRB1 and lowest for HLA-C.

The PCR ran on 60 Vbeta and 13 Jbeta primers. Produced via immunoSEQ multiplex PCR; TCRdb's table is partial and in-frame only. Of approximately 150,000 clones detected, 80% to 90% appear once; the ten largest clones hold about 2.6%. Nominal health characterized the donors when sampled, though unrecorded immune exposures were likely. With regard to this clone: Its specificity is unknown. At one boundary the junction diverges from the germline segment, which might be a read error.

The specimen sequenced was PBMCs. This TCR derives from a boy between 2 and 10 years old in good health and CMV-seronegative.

CDR3 residues: CASSYGQITGTQYF. CDR3 DNA sequence: TGTGCCAGCAGTTACGGGCAAATCACAGGTACGCAGTATTTT. V gene TRBV6-5 combines with J gene TRBJ2-3; the D gene is possibly TRBD1 (5 bases). There are 14 residues in the CDR3. Per germline, CDR1 MNHEY and CDR2 SVGAGI.